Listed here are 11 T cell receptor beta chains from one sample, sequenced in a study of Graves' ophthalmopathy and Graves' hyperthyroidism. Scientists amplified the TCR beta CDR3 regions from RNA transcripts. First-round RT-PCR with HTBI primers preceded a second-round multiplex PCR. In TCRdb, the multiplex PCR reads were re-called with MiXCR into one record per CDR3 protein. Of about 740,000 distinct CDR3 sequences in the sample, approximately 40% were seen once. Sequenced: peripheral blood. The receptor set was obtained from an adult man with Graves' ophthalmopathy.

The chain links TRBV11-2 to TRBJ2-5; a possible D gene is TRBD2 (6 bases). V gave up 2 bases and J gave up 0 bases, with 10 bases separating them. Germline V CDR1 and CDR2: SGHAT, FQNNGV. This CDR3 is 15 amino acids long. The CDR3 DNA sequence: TGTGCCAGCAGCTTAATTTGGGGGGACCAAGAGACCCAGTACTTC. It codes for CASSLIWGDQETQYF. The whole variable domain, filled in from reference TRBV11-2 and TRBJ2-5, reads EAGVAQSPRYKIIEKRQSVAFWCNPISGHATLYWYQQILGQGPKLLIQFQNNGVVDDSQLPKDRFSAERLKGVDSTLKIQPAKLEDSAVYLCASSLIWGDQETQYFGPGTRLLVL.

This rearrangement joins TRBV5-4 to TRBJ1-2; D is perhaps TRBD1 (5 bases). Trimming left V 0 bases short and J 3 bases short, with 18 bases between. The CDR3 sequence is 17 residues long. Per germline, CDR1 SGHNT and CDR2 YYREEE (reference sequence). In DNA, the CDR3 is TGTGCCAGCAGCTTGGACAGGCTAGGAGGCATATACTATGGCTACACCTTC. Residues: CASSLDRLGGIYYGYTF.

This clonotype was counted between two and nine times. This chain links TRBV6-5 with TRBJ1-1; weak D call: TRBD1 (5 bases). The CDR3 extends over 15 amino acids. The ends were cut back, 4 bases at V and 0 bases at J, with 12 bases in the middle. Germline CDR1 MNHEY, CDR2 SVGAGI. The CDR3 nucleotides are TGTGCCAGCAGTTTAGTCACAGGCATGAACACTGAAGCTTTCTTT. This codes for CASSLVTGMNTEAFF.

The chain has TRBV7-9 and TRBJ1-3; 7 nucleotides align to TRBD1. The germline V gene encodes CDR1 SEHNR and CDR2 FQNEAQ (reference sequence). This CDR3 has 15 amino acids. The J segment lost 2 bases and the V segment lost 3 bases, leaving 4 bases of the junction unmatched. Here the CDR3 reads CASSLTGIPGNTIYF. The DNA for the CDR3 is TGTGCCAGCAGCTTGACAGGGATTCCTGGAAACACCATATATTTT.

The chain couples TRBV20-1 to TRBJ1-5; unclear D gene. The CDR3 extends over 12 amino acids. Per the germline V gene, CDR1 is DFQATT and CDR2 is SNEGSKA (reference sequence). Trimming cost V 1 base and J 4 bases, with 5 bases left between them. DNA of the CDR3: TGCAGTGCTAGAGGTCATAATCAGCCCCAGCATTTT. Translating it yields CSARGHNQPQHF.

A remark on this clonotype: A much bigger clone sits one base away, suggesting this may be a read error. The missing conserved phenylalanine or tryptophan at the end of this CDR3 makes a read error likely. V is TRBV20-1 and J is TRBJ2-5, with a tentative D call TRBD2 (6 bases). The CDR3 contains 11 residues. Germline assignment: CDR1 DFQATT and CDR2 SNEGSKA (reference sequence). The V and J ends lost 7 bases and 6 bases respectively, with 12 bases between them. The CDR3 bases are TGCAGTGGGGAGGATTTGAAGACCCAGTACGTC. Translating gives CSGEDLKTQYV.

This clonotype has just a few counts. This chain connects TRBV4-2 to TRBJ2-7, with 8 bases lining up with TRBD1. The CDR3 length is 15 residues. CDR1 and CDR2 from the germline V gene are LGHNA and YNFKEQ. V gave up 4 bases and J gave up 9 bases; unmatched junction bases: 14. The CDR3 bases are TGTGCCAGCAGCCGACGGACACCAACAGGGGGGCCGCAGTACTTC. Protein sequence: CASSRRTPTGGPQYF.

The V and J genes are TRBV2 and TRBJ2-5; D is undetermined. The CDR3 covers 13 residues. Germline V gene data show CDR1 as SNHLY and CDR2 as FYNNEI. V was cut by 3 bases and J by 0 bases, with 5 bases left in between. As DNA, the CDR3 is TGTGCCAGCAGTGATGACTACCAAGAGACCCAGTACTTC. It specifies CASSDDYQETQYF.

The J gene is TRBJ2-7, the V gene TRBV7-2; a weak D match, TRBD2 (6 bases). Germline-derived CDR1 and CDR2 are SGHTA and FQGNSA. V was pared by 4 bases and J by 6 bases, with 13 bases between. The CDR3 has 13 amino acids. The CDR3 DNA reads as TGTGCCAGCAGCTCCTTTGGGGGGAGCGAGCAGTACTTC. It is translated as CASSSFGGSEQYF.

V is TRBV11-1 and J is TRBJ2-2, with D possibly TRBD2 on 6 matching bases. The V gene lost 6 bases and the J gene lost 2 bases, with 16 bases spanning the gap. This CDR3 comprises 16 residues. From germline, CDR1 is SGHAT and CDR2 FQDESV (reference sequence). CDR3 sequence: CASSPLGTDNTGELFF. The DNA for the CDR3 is TGTGCCAGCAGTCCCCTGGGGACTGATAACACCGGGGAGCTGTTTTTT. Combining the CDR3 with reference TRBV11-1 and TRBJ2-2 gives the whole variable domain EAEVAQSPRYKITEKSQAVAFWCDPISGHATLYWYRQILGQGPELLVQFQDESVVDDSQLPKDRFSAERLKGVDSTLKIQPAELGDSAMYLCASSPLGTDNTGELFFGEGSRLTVL.

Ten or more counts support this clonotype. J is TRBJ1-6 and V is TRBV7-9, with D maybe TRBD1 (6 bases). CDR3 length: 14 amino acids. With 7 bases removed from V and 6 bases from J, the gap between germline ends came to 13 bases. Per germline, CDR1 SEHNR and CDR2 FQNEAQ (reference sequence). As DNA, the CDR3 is TGTGCCAGCAATTACGGACAGAGTAATTCACCCCTCCACTTT. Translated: CASNYGQSNSPLHF.